The entry that follows covers one T cell receptor (beta chain) sequence. The sample is drawn from a study of blood T cell repertoires in COVID-19. Repertoires were generated with immunoSEQ multiplex PCR, while TCRdb's copy carries only in-frame clones and drops some. The sample yields 20,000 to 25,000 clones, 80% to 90% seen once. The clonotype originates from a woman aged 80 or over with active COVID-19. The specimen sequenced was peripheral blood.

CDR3 DNA: TGCGCCAGCAGCCAAGAATGGGGGGTGACCTACGAGCAGTACTTC. This sequence encodes CASSQEWGVTYEQYF. V usage is TRBV4-3 and J usage is TRBJ2-7, with D tentatively TRBD2 (6 bases). The CDR3 consists of 15 residues. Trimming removed 0 bases at V and 2 bases at J, with 11 bases between. Germline V CDR1 and CDR2: LGHNA, YSLEER.